The 30 T cell receptor beta chains below come from one sample, sequenced in a study of beta chain features in type 1 diabetes. The sequenced template was cDNA made from the entire isolated RNA. The table came from immunoSEQ multiplex PCR; TCRdb's copy has only in-frame clones and leaves some out. The data hold roughly 450,000 clones, with about an eighth observed a single time. Sequenced sample: naive CD4+ T cells from blood. These receptors all stem from a woman between 18 and 29 years old in good health.

This clone was counted between two and nine times. This chain joins TRBV12-5 and TRBJ2-1, with 9 bases fitting TRBD2. V gave up 3 bases and J gave up 6 bases; unmatched junction bases: 6. CDR1 and CDR2 (germline): LGHNT, FRNRAP. This CDR3 is 15 amino acids long. The CDR3 bases are TGTGCTAGTGGTTTCGGACTAGCGAGCTCCAATGAGCAGTTCTTC. As protein: CASGFGLASSNEQFF.

This clone appeared many times. This rearrangement joins TRBV7-9 to TRBJ2-3, with D perhaps given as TRBD1 or TRBD2 (6 bases each). Germline V gene data show CDR1 as SEHNR and CDR2 as FQNEAQ (reference sequence). The CDR3 runs 12 residues. V shed 10 bases and J shed 4 bases, with 12 bases lying between them. This chain's CDR3 is CAILGGADTQYF. DNA of the CDR3: TGTGCCATCCTGGGGGGCGCAGATACGCAGTATTTT.

The rearrangement uses TRBV7-2 and TRBJ1-1, with TRBD1 as a possible D gene (6 bases). The CDR3 covers 14 residues. V was clipped by 0 bases and J by 8 bases, with 13 bases between them. The germline V gene encodes CDR1 SGHTA and CDR2 FQGNSA. The CDR3 loop is CASSLARTDREAFF. DNA of the CDR3: TGTGCCAGCAGCTTAGCGCGGACCGACAGGGAAGCTTTCTTT.

The chain carries TRBV25-1 and TRBJ1-5, with a tentative D call TRBD1 (5 bases). Trimming cost V 6 bases and J 4 bases, with 10 bases left between them. Germline loops: CDR1 MGHDK, CDR2 SYGVNS. The CDR3 is made up of 13 amino acids. CDR3 nucleotides: TGTGCCAGCAGGGGGACGGGGAATCAGCCCCAGCATTTT. It codes for CASRGTGNQPQHF.

CDR3 in amino acids: CASSPSLAGVGDNEQFF. The CDR3 DNA reads TGTGCCAGCTCACCGTCTTTGGCGGGAGTCGGTGACAATGAGCAGTTCTTC. The chain employs TRBV18 and TRBJ2-1; 7 bases are shared with TRBD2. The CDR3 has 17 amino acids. The V segment lost 3 bases and the J segment 5 bases; nucleotides outside the gene matches: 13. In germline, CDR1 is KGHSH, CDR2 LQKENI.

This chain uses TRBV7-9 with TRBJ2-1; 8 bases line up with TRBD1. The V gene end was trimmed by 5 bases and the J gene end by 6 bases; junction bases not matched to a gene: 6. The CDR3 length is 14 residues. From germline, CDR1 is SEHNR and CDR2 FQNEAQ (reference sequence). Here the CDR3 DNA reads TGTGCCAGCAGCACCGACGGACAGGGCAATGAGCAGTTCTTC. It encodes CASSTDGQGNEQFF.

This clone showed up just once. This sequence may be a read error, since a much larger clone differs from it by one base. This sequence joins TRBV6-5 and TRBJ2-3, with 7 positions matching TRBD1. This CDR3 is built from 13 residues. After removal of 6 bases from V and 1 base from J, the junction contained 1 base not matched to a gene. Germline V gene data show CDR1 as MNHEY and CDR2 as SVGAGI. CDR3 DNA sequence: TGTGCCAGCAGAACAGGGGGCACAGATACGCAGTATTTT. Translation: CASRTGGTDTQYF.

This chain links TRBV7-9 with TRBJ1-2; D gene ambiguous. V lost 2 bases to trimming and J lost 5 bases, with 9 bases between them. CDR3 length equals 13 residues. Per germline, CDR1 SEHNR and CDR2 FQNEAQ (reference sequence). For the CDR3, the DNA is TGTGCCAGCAGCTTATTAGGTGGATATGGCTACACCTTC. Amino acids: CASSLLGGYGYTF.

This clone was found a few times. The chain joins TRBV11-1 to TRBJ2-7, with D perhaps TRBD2 (5 bases). CDR1 SGHAT and CDR2 FQDESV come from the germline V gene (reference sequence). The CDR3 runs to 16 residues. Trimming removed 3 bases at V and 1 base at J, with 16 bases between. The CDR3 region is CASSFSPGIRSYEQYF. CDR3 sequence (DNA): TGTGCCAGCAGCTTCAGTCCGGGAATCCGATCCTACGAGCAGTACTTC.

The J gene is TRBJ2-1, the V gene TRBV9; possibly TRBD2 for D (5 bases). Germline V lookup: CDR1 SGDLS, CDR2 YYNGEE. The ends were cut back, 3 bases at V and 0 bases at J, with 7 bases in the middle. The CDR3 has 14 amino acids. CDR3 sequence (DNA): TGTGCCAGCAGCGGGAGGAGCTCCTACAATGAGCAGTTCTTC. Translation: CASSGRSSYNEQFF.

This clone has just a few counts. Distinct nucleotide sequences in the sample also encode this CDR3. CDR3 sequence reads: CASSLRLAGGYEQYF. Here the CDR3 DNA reads TGTGCCAGCAGCTTAAGATTAGCGGGAGGGTACGAGCAGTACTTC. The rearrangement uses TRBV7-2 and TRBJ2-7; 11 bases fit TRBD2. Germline V gene lookup returns CDR1 SGHTA and CDR2 FQGNSA. The CDR3 has 15 amino acids. V gave up 2 bases and J gave up 4 bases; unmatched junction bases: 4.

The J gene is TRBJ2-7, the V gene TRBV28; perhaps TRBD1 as D (5 bases). Per the germline V gene, CDR1 is MDHEN and CDR2 is SYDVKM. The CDR3 consists of 14 residues. Trimming cost V 4 bases and J 3 bases, with 13 bases left between them. The CDR3 coding sequence is TGTGCCAGCAGTTCCAGACTGGGGCACTACGAGCAGTACGTC. This translates into CASSSRLGHYEQYV.

Only a few counts were recorded for this clone. The genes are TRBV27 and TRBJ2-5, with 8 positions matching TRBD1. This CDR3 spans 14 amino acids. Unmatched junction bases numbered 7, after V lost 5 bases and J lost 5 bases. Germline loops: CDR1 MNHEY, CDR2 SMNVEV (reference sequence). The CDR3 region is CASSQSQGVETQYF. DNA for the CDR3: TGTGCCAGCAGTCAATCACAGGGGGTGGAGACCCAGTACTTC.

This sequence joins TRBV2 and TRBJ2-2; D gene unclear. CDR3 length: 11 residues. V gave up 1 base and J gave up 11 bases, with 5 bases separating them. Germline V gene sequence: CDR1 SNHLY, CDR2 FYNNEI. The CDR3 nucleotides are TGTGCCAGCAGTGAAGTTAGCGAGCTGTTTTTT. This gives the protein CASSEVSELFF.

The chain has TRBV9 and TRBJ2-5; D uncertain. The germline V and J ends were trimmed by 4 bases and 4 bases, with 14 bases remaining between them. Germline V gives CDR1 SGDLS, CDR2 YYNGEE. CDR3 size: 14 residues. For the CDR3, the DNA is TGTGCCAGCAGCCCTAGGGCCGGGCTAGAGACCCAGTACTTC. This translates into CASSPRAGLETQYF.

This clone was seen only a few times. The V and J genes are TRBV7-2 and TRBJ1-2, with unresolved D. Germline V CDR1 and CDR2: SGHTA, FQGNSA. V lost 5 bases and J lost 8, with 12 bases in between. The CDR3 has 12 residues. Here the CDR3 reads CASSARPSGYTF. The CDR3 DNA reads as TGTGCCAGCAGCGCCCGACCATCAGGCTACACCTTC.

This chain connects TRBV7-2 to TRBJ2-3; D is perhaps TRBD1 (6 bases). V was clipped by 0 bases and J by 4 bases, with 11 bases between them. Germline CDR1 and CDR2: SGHTA and FQGNSA. The length of the CDR3 is 15 residues. The CDR3 nucleotides read TGTGCCAGCAGCTTAGCCGGGACATATCCAGATACGCAGTATTTT. Its protein is CASSLAGTYPDTQYF.

In this sample, this clone turned up a few times. The chain joins TRBV6-5 to TRBJ2-5; no clear D. CDR3 length equals 11 residues. The germline V gene has CDR1 MNHEY and CDR2 SVGAGI. V was shortened by 2 bases and J by 4 bases, with 2 bases between the two germline ends. CDR3 in DNA: TGTGCCAGCAGTTACATAGAGACCCAGTACTTC. Translation: CASSYIETQYF.

V usage is TRBV15 and J usage is TRBJ1-2, with D tentatively TRBD1 (5 bases). Germline lookup yields CDR1 LNHNV and CDR2 YYDKDF (reference sequence). The CDR3 has 16 amino acids. Trimming removed 1 base from V and 4 bases from J, with 16 bases in between. The CDR3 nucleotides read TGTGCCACCAGCAGAGGTTCTGGGACGACCCCCTATGGCTACACCTTC. Encoded protein: CATSRGSGTTPYGYTF.

The chain joins TRBV7-9 to TRBJ2-5; TRBD1 matches 8 bases. V shed 1 base and J 10 bases; nucleotides not matched to a gene: 8. This CDR3 is 14 amino acids long. The germline V gene has CDR1 SEHNR and CDR2 FQNEAQ (reference sequence). The DNA of the CDR3 is TGTGCCAGCAGCTTAGGTTACCCCACAGGGGGCCAGTACTTC. Its translation: CASSLGYPTGGQYF.

J is TRBJ2-7 and V is TRBV7-8; D is perhaps TRBD1 (6 bases). V shed 1 base and J shed 6 bases, with 10 bases lying between them. This CDR3 contains 13 residues. The germline CDR1 and CDR2 sequences are SGHVS and FQNEAQ. CDR3 sequence: CASSLVGRGEQYF. Here the CDR3 DNA reads TGTGCCAGCAGCTTAGTGGGCAGGGGCGAGCAGTACTTC.

This chain uses TRBV18 with TRBJ2-1; D is unresolved. This CDR3 comprises 14 residues. With 1 base removed from V and 5 bases from J, the gap between germline ends came to 9 bases. Germline V gene sequence: CDR1 KGHSH, CDR2 LQKENI. CDR3 sequence reads: CASSPRGSNNEQFF. Written as DNA, the CDR3 is TGTGCCAGCTCACCACGAGGTAGCAACAATGAGCAGTTCTTC.

This clone occurred a few times. CDR3 sequence reads: CASGLPYRGPKSYGYTF. The CDR3 region has the DNA TGTGCTAGTGGTTTGCCCTACAGGGGACCGAAGTCCTATGGCTACACCTTC. The chain has TRBV12-5 and TRBJ1-2; TRBD1 aligns across 7 bases. CDR3 length: 17 residues. V trimming: 2 bases; J trimming: 4 bases; junction bases outside the gene matches: 13. Germline V CDR1 and CDR2: LGHNT, FRNRAP.

This clone was observed a few times. The gene calls are TRBV30 and TRBJ2-7, with TRBD1 as a possible D gene (6 bases). The CDR3 covers 12 residues. With 1 base removed from V and 4 bases from J, the gap between germline ends came to 8 bases. The germline V gene has CDR1 GTSNPN and CDR2 SVGIG (reference sequence). The CDR3 coding sequence is TGTGCCTGGAGTGATCAGGGGTACGAGCAGTACTTC. This codes for CAWSDQGYEQYF.

The chain couples TRBV29-1 to TRBJ2-3; TRBD2 matches at 12 bases. The CDR3 covers 15 residues. Unmatched junction bases numbered 4, after V lost 4 bases and J lost 2 bases. Germline-derived CDR1 and CDR2 are SQVTM and ANQGSEA. The CDR3 is CSVATSGGSTDTQYF. The CDR3 nucleotides read TGCAGCGTTGCCACTAGCGGGGGGTCCACAGATACGCAGTATTTT.

CDR3 protein: CASSMAGGLVLETQYF. In DNA, the CDR3 is TGTGCCAGTAGTATGGCGGGAGGGCTCGTATTGGAGACCCAGTACTTC. The chain is built from TRBV19 and TRBJ2-5; 9 nucleotides align to TRBD2. V shed 3 bases and J 5 bases; nucleotides not matched to a gene: 10. The CDR3 contains 16 residues. Germline values: CDR1 LNHDA, CDR2 SQIVND (reference sequence).

The sample holds a few counts of this clone. The V and J genes are TRBV5-1 and TRBJ2-7, with D perhaps being TRBD1 or TRBD2 (6 bases each). CDR1 is SGHRS, CDR2 YFSETQ, per germline. Trimming stripped 2 bases from V and 5 bases from J, with 17 bases between. The CDR3 covers 15 residues. The CDR3 nucleotides read TGCGCCAGCAGCTTTGGGCCCTGGGGGGCTCACGAGCAGTACTTC. Its translation: CASSFGPWGAHEQYF. The whole variable domain, filled in from reference TRBV5-1 and TRBJ2-7, reads KAGVTQTPRYLIKTRGQQVTLSCSPISGHRSVSWYQQTPGQGLQFLFEYFSETQRNKGNFPGRFSGRQFSNSRSEMNVSTLELGDSALYLCASSFGPWGAHEQYFGPGTRLTVT.

The count of this clone is one. The gene calls are TRBV28 and TRBJ1-2, with 7 nucleotides matching TRBD1. The germline CDR1 and CDR2 sequences are MDHEN and SYDVKM. The junction had 5 bases not matched to a gene; V was cut back by 4 bases and J by 0 bases. The CDR3 contains 15 residues. The DNA of the CDR3 is TGTGCCAGCAGTTCCCCTCAGGGGGCTAACTATGGCTACACCTTC. Its protein product is CASSSPQGANYGYTF.

In its sample, this clone was seen a few times. The chain carries TRBV6-6 and TRBJ1-1; 7 bases fit TRBD1. The V and J ends lost 6 bases and 2 bases, in that order; junction bases with no gene match: 3. CDR1 and CDR2 (germline): MNHNY, SVGAGI (reference sequence). The CDR3 is made up of 13 amino acids. The DNA for the CDR3 is TGTGCCAGCAGATGGGACAGCAACACTGAAGCTTTCTTT. The encoded protein is CASRWDSNTEAFF.

This clone was observed at least ten times. The chain couples TRBV29-1 to TRBJ1-1; D not certain. Trimming removed 1 base from V and 8 bases from J, with 11 bases in between. Germline loops: CDR1 SQVTM, CDR2 ANQGSEA. CDR3 size: 12 residues. CDR3 nucleotides: TGCAGCGTTGAAGCTGGTGGAACCGAAGCTTTCTTT. It is translated as CSVEAGGTEAFF.